These 19 T cell receptor beta chains originate from one sample sequenced in a study of spatial heterogeneity in lung cancer. Each CDR3 protein gets one entry after TCRdb re-called the 5' RACE reads with MiXCR. The repertoire includes a few thousand distinct CDR3 sequences, roughly 28% of them detected once, and around 39% sits in the top ten. Time point meaning: sample taken at primary tumor resection. Unsorted tumor, nontumor lung tissue or cryopreserved PBMC supplied the whole RNA. This specimen consisted of PBMCs, obtained at surgery. These receptors all stem from a male donor with early-stage non-small cell lung cancer.

This clonotype is categorized as medium-sized (0.01 to 0.1%). This chain links TRBV29-1 with TRBJ2-3; TRBD2 matches 13 bases. Germline CDR1 and CDR2: SQVTM and ANQGSEA. J was trimmed by 1 base and V by 6 bases; bases with no gene match: 10. The CDR3 sequence is 17 residues long. The CDR3 DNA reads TGCAGCGTGCAAGGACTAGCGGGAGAAGGTGGCACAGATACGCAGTATTTT. This encodes CSVQGLAGEGGTDTQYF.

This clonotype was detected only a few times. J is TRBJ2-2 and V is TRBV7-8; no clear D. The CDR3 extends over 16 amino acids. Germline lookup yields CDR1 SGHVS and CDR2 FQNEAQ. Trimming cost V 5 bases and J 5 bases, with 18 bases left between them. The CDR3 region has the DNA TGTGCCAGCAGCCGCCATATCGGATTAAGGACCGGGGAGCTGTTTTTT. Residues: CASSRHIGLRTGELFF.

This clonotype is judged medium-sized (0.01 to 0.1%). The chain is built from TRBV29-1 and TRBJ2-1, with D possibly matching TRBD2 (6 bases). Germline V gene sequence: CDR1 SQVTM, CDR2 ANQGSEA. There are 16 residues in the CDR3. V was cut by 4 bases and J by 3 bases, with 19 bases left in between. CDR3 residues: CSVGTLGGLLYNEQFF. CDR3 coding DNA: TGCAGCGTTGGGACCCTGGGGGGTCTCCTCTACAATGAGCAGTTCTTC.

This clonotype was observed a few times. A much larger clone lies a single base off, so this may be a read error. J is TRBJ2-7 and V is TRBV7-8; D may be TRBD1 (8 bases). This CDR3 is built from 16 residues. Germline lookup yields CDR1 SGHVS and CDR2 FQNEAQ. The germline V and J ends were trimmed by 5 bases and 7 bases, with 24 bases remaining between them. DNA for the CDR3: TGTGCCAGCAGCAGACCCCCACAGGGGGGGTCCGATGAGCAGTACTTC. Translation: CASSRPPQGGSDEQYF.

This clonotype is medium-sized (0.01 to 0.1%) by share. The rearrangement links TRBV20-1 to TRBJ2-1, with unresolved D. Trimming shortened V by 5 bases and J by 8 bases, and 19 bases separated the two germline ends. Germline CDR1 and CDR2: DFQATT and SNEGSKA (reference sequence). The CDR3 covers 14 residues. The CDR3 region is CSAPVPLSTDEQFF. CDR3 DNA sequence: TGCAGTGCTCCGGTCCCACTCTCAACAGATGAGCAGTTCTTC.

This clonotype showed up many times. V and J are TRBV28 and TRBJ1-3, with unresolved D. Trimming took 5 bases from V and 8 from J, leaving 19 bases between them. Germline V lookup: CDR1 MDHEN, CDR2 SYDVKM. The CDR3 is 15 residues long. The CDR3 protein is CASSPPGSLRDTIYF. CDR3 nucleotide sequence: TGTGCCAGCAGTCCCCCCGGGTCTTTGAGGGACACCATATATTTT.

This clonotype was observed a handful of times. This sequence joins TRBV19 and TRBJ2-1; 7 nucleotides match TRBD1. The CDR3 sequence is 13 residues long. V lost 7 bases to trimming and J lost 9 bases; unmatched junction nucleotides: 9. Germline assignment: CDR1 LNHDA and CDR2 SQIVND (reference sequence). CDR3 bases: TGTGCCAGTAATCTAGACAGGGTGTCTGAGCAGTTCTTC. This encodes CASNLDRVSEQFF.

The chain links TRBV5-1 to TRBJ2-7; D possibly corresponds to TRBD2 (6 bases). Germline lookup yields CDR1 SGHRS and CDR2 YFSETQ. V was trimmed by 0 bases and J by 5 bases, leaving 6 bases between them. The CDR3 is made up of 12 amino acids. The CDR3 spells CASSLGGDEQYF. CDR3 DNA sequence: TGCGCCAGCAGCTTGGGGGGGGACGAGCAGTACTTC.

The V gene is TRBV18, the J gene TRBJ2-3; unclear D gene. This CDR3 region has 13 residues. Germline-derived CDR1 and CDR2 are KGHSH and LQKENI. V shed 0 bases and J shed 0 bases, with 1 base lying between them. The DNA of the CDR3 is TGTGCCAGCTCACCACCTAGCACAGATACGCAGTATTTT. This translates into CASSPPSTDTQYF.

The V call is TRBV12-3 or TRBV12-4, the J call TRBJ2-1; a possible D gene is TRBD2 (5 bases). The ends were cut back, 8 bases at V and 5 bases at J, with 13 bases in the middle. CDR3 length equals 13 residues. The CDR3 spells CASRWTPNNEQFF. CDR3 DNA sequence: TGTGCCAGCCGCTGGACTCCGAACAATGAGCAGTTCTTC.

Note on this clonotype: At one of its ends the junction is not consistent with the germline gene, which may arise from a read error. V usage is TRBV7-2 and J usage is TRBJ1-2; the D gene is possibly TRBD1 (6 bases). The germline V gene encodes CDR1 SGHTA and CDR2 FQGNSA. The length of the CDR3 is 16 residues. The CDR3 protein is CANSPWGDMGALGYTF. In DNA form, the CDR3 reads TGTGCCAACAGCCCCTGGGGCGATATGGGGGCGCTTGGCTACACCTTC.

The V gene is TRBV7-2, the J gene TRBJ2-2, with 11 positions matching TRBD1. This CDR3 has 16 amino acids. The V gene's germline CDR1 is SGHTA and CDR2 FQGNSA. The V and J ends lost 4 bases and 5 bases, in that order; junction bases with no gene match: 6. CDR3 amino acids: CASSSRGQGATGELFF. The CDR3 bases are TGTGCCAGCAGCTCCCGAGGACAGGGGGCAACCGGGGAGCTGTTTTTT. Complete variable domain (other parts from reference TRBV7-2 and TRBJ2-2): GAGVSQSPSNKVTEKGKDVELRCDPISGHTALYWYRQSLGQGLEFLIYFQGNSAPDKSGLPSDRFSAERTGGSVSTLTIQRTQQEDSAVYLCASSSRGQGATGELFFGEGSRLTVL.

This clonotype has just a few counts. The V call is TRBV24-1, the J call TRBJ2-5; D unclear. Trimming removed 4 bases at V and 3 bases at J, with 8 bases between. The CDR3 runs to 13 residues. The germline V gene encodes CDR1 KGHDR and CDR2 SFDVKD. CDR3 region: CATSDPSKETQYF. In DNA form, the CDR3 reads TGTGCCACCAGTGACCCCTCTAAAGAGACCCAGTACTTC.

By sample fraction, this clonotype is medium-sized. The rearrangement uses TRBV11-2 and TRBJ2-6, with D perhaps TRBD2 (7 bases). Trimming left V 4 bases short and J 3 bases short, with 25 bases between. Germline V gene sequence: CDR1 SGHAT, CDR2 FQNNGV. The CDR3 has 20 residues. The CDR3 loop reads CASSSARRGQGSGGANVLTF. The CDR3 nucleotides are TGTGCCAGCAGCTCCGCCCGGCGGGGGCAGGGTTCAGGTGGGGCCAACGTCCTGACTTTC. The full variable domain, rest sourced from reference TRBV11-2 and TRBJ2-6, is EAGVAQSPRYKIIEKRQSVAFWCNPISGHATLYWYQQILGQGPKLLIQFQNNGVVDDSQLPKDRFSAERLKGVDSTLKIQPAKLEDSAVYLCASSSARRGQGSGGANVLTFGAGSRLTVL.

V usage is TRBV28 and J usage is TRBJ1-2; no definite D call. The V gene lost 1 base and the J gene lost 4 bases, with 10 bases spanning the gap. The CDR3 is 14 amino acids. Germline values: CDR1 MDHEN, CDR2 SYDVKM. CDR3 amino acids: CASSLSGLGYGYTF. The DNA of the CDR3 is TGTGCCAGCAGTTTATCCGGACTGGGCTATGGCTACACCTTC.

By share, this clonotype counts as medium-sized (0.01 to 0.1%). The chain links TRBV28 to TRBJ2-7; 11 nucleotides agree with TRBD2. The germline CDR1 and CDR2 sequences are MDHEN and SYDVKM. V dropped 7 bases and J dropped 3; count of bases not matched to a gene: 2. This CDR3 has 13 residues. The CDR3 DNA follows: TGTGCCAGCACGGGGACTAGCGGCTACGAGCAGTACTTC. This encodes CASTGTSGYEQYF.

V gene TRBV25-1 combines with J gene TRBJ2-4; D perhaps matches TRBD1 (5 bases). V was trimmed by 3 bases and J by 1 base, leaving 19 bases between them. The germline V gene has CDR1 MGHDK and CDR2 SYGVNS. The CDR3 is 18 amino acids. The CDR3 bases are TGTGCCAGCAGTGACCCGGTGGGGCGTCAGGGTGCCAAAAACATTCAGTACTTC. It translates to CASSDPVGRQGAKNIQYF.

This clonotype is deemed large. V and J are TRBV5-4 and TRBJ2-3, with D perhaps matching TRBD1 (5 bases). Germline assignment: CDR1 SGHNT and CDR2 YYREEE (reference sequence). Trimming pared 2 bases from V and 0 bases from J, leaving 10 bases between. This CDR3 comprises 15 residues. The CDR3 DNA sequence: TGTGCCAGCAGCTTATTAGGGGAAAGCACAGATACGCAGTATTTT. Its protein product is CASSLLGESTDTQYF.

The J gene is TRBJ1-2, the V gene TRBV12-3 or TRBV12-4; D is undetermined. V was pared by 2 bases and J by 8 bases, with 9 bases between. The CDR3 length is 12 residues. The CDR3 DNA reads TGTGCCAGCAGTTTAATGAATGGGGGCTACACCTTC. Amino acids: CASSLMNGGYTF.